Below, 2 T cell receptor beta chains from the same sample are listed, as sequenced in a study of T cell responses to AZD1222 COVID-19 vaccine. TCRdb's table, derived via immunoSEQ multiplex PCR, lists solely in-frame clones and lacks some. The sample records tens of thousands of clones, around nine tenths being singletons. The sample in question was peripheral blood, obtained 28 days after the second AZD1222 dose. Receptors originate from an adult who received the AZD1222 COVID-19 vaccine.

The chain uses TRBV7-8 and TRBJ2-2; weak D call: TRBD2 (7 bases). CDR3 length equals 15 residues. V shed 4 bases and J shed 5 bases, with 14 bases lying between them. Germline loops: CDR1 SGHVS, CDR2 FQNEAQ. The CDR3 DNA follows: TGTGCCAGCAGCTCGCGGGGAGGGGGAACCGGGGAGCTGTTTTTT. The encoded protein is CASSSRGGGTGELFF. Complete variable domain (other parts from reference TRBV7-8 and TRBJ2-2): GAGVSQSPRYKVAKRGQDVALRCDPISGHVSLFWYQQALGQGPEFLTYFQNEAQLDKSGLPSDRFFAERPEGSVSTLKIQRTQQEDSAVYLCASSSRGGGTGELFFGEGSRLTVL.

V is TRBV11-2 and J is TRBJ1-3, with 7 bases identical to TRBD1. V trimming: 4 bases; J trimming: 3 bases; junction bases outside the gene matches: 3. The CDR3 loop spans 14 amino acids. Per germline, CDR1 SGHAT and CDR2 FQNNGV. The CDR3 DNA follows: TGTGCCAGCAGCTCGCGACAGGGTGGAAACACCATATATTTT. Its translation: CASSSRQGGNTIYF.